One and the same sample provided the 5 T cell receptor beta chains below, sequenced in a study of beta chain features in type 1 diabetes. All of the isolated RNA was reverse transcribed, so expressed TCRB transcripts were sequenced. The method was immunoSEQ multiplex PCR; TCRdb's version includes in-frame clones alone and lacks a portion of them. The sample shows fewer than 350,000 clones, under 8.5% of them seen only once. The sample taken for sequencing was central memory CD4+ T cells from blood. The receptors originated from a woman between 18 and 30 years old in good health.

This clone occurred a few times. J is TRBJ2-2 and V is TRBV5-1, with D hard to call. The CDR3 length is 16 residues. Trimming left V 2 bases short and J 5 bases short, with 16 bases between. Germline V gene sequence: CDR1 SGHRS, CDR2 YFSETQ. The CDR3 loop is CASSFSVLSGTGELFF. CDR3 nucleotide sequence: TGCGCCAGCAGCTTTTCGGTGCTTTCTGGAACCGGGGAGCTGTTTTTT.

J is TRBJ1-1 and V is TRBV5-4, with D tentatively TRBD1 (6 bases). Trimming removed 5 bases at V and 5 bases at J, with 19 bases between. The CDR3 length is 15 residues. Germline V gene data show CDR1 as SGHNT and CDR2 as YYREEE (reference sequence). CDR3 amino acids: CASRQRDTQSTEAFF. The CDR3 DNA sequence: TGTGCCAGCAGACAACGGGACACCCAAAGTACTGAAGCTTTCTTT.

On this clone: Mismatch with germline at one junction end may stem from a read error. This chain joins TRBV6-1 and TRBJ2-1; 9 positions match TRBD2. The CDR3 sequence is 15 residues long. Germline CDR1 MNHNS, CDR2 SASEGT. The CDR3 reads CAISEQGTSIDEQFF. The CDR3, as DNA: TGTGCCATCAGTGAACAAGGGACTAGCATCGATGAGCAGTTCTTC.

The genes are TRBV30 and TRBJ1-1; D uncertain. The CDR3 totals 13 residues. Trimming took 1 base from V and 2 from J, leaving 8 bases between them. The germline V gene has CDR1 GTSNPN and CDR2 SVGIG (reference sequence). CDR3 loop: CAWSARGNTEAFF. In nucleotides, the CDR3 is TGTGCCTGGAGTGCCCGGGGAAACACTGAAGCTTTCTTT.

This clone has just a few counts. This CDR3 is CASSLGLAGGEQYF. For the CDR3, the DNA is TGTGCCAGCAGCTTGGGACTAGCGGGAGGCGAGCAGTACTTC. The chain recombines TRBV5-6 with TRBJ2-7; 13 nucleotides line up with TRBD2. The germline CDR1 and CDR2 sequences are SGHDT and YYEEEE. V gave up 0 bases and J gave up 6 bases; unmatched junction bases: 0. The CDR3 extends over 14 amino acids.